This T cell receptor (beta chain) derives from a study of STAT5B mutations in CD4+ large granular lymphocyte leukemia. Broader study findings: Patient CD4-sorted repertoires stayed more clonal than healthy ones after leukemic-clone removal.

Data came from immunoSEQ multiplex PCR; TCRdb stores just in-frame clones and leaves some out. The sample yields tens of thousands of clones, about three quarters seen once. V was cut by 6 bases and J by 4 bases, with 9 bases left in between. The CDR3 contains 12 residues. The V gene's germline CDR1 is MDHEN and CDR2 SYDVKM. As regards this clone: Antigen specificity is unknown.

This receptor was identified in a human donor in good health. The chain has TRBV28 and TRBJ1-2, with D possibly being TRBD1 (5 bases). Sequencing was carried out using CD4+ T cells from blood buffy coats. CDR3 in amino acids: CASRGTSYGYTF. As DNA, the CDR3 is TGTGCCAGCAGGGGGACCTCCTATGGCTACACCTTC.